The sequence of this T cell receptor (beta chain) was determined in a study of T-cell memory formation after mild COVID-19. Findings of the study overall: Pre-infection memory harbored some responding clones, suggesting cross-reactive memory joined. Confirmation was lacking for SARS-CoV-2 specificity of second-wave clones that peaked on day 37.

Details on this clonotype: Its cognate antigen is unknown. One end of the junction is discordant with germline, which a read error may explain.

Germline V gives CDR1 SNHLY, CDR2 FYNNEI. CDR3 length: 12 residues. TCRdb recomputed calls from the 5' RACE reads with MiXCR, one row per CDR3 protein. Of some 300,000 distinct CDR3 sequences detected, just under 20% appear once; the ten largest clones hold around 21%. Material for sequencing was PBMCs or a T cell subset sorted from them (not recorded which). The V and J genes are TRBV2 and TRBJ2-7; 8 nucleotides agree with TRBD2. The sequence was collected from a man between 18 and 35 years old who had mild COVID-19 (a few samples of this study predate the infection). Cell type and time point are not known. CDR3 coding DNA: TGTGCCAGCAGTGACGACGGGGGGGTTAGGAACTTC. This translates into CASSDDGGVRNF. Full variable domain (remainder filled in from reference TRBV2 and TRBJ2-7): EPEVTQTPSHQVTQMGQEVILRCVPISNHLYFYWYRQILGQKVEFLVSFYNNEISEKSEIFDDQFSVERPDGSNFTLKIRSTKLEDSAMYFCASSDDGGVRNFGPGTRLTVT.